The T cell receptor (beta chain) under discussion was sequenced for a study of cytomegalovirus exposure and HLA in healthy donors. Study observations and caveats: Researchers reported in a later analysis that a missense DCLRE1C variant was tied to TCR beta V- and J-gene trimming. Confirmation in vitro established that a few CMV-associated chains were specific for CMV antigens. Sequencing probably produced one cluster of sequence variants that were highly shared.

Germline assignment: CDR1 MNHNS and CDR2 SASEGT. The CDR3 length is 10 residues, termini included. PCR primers comprised 60 Vbeta and 13 Jbeta primers. The repertoire was sequenced with immunoSEQ multiplex PCR; TCRdb's copy has only in-frame clones and lacks some. The sample lists approximately 210,000 clones; 77% were seen once. Note on this clone: Its antigen is unknown. Since no conserved phenylalanine or tryptophan closes the CDR3, a read error is the likely cause. It is unclear where the CDR3 begins or ends on the DNA, so no DNA is shown, and the CDR3 is as TCRdb lists it.

This sequence originates from a woman aged 30 to 39 in good health and CMV-seropositive. Sequencing was performed on PBMCs. The rearrangement uses TRBV6-1 and TRBJ1-1; the table's TRBD1 call for D was not verified on the DNA. The CDR3 here is CASSEGHPLY.